The present T cell receptor (beta chain) was sequenced within a study of graft-versus-host responses after intestinal transplantation. Study background: In this cohort, recipients had multivisceral, liver-intestinal, or isolated intestinal transplants. Recipients were all induced with anti-thymocyte globulin, then given tacrolimus and steroids for roughly 3 years.

Germline CDR1 reads SGHTA; CDR2 reads FQGTGA. The V segment lost 6 bases and the J segment 7 bases; nucleotides outside the gene matches: 4. The CDR3 contains 14 residues. Findings and caveats of the study: Some patients had graft-donor T cell macrochimerism, and their allografts showed high graft-versus-host to host-versus-graft clonal ratios. Detected in recipient marrow were GvH clones, some of which were first observed in ileum or blood.

Only in-frame clones appear in the TCRdb table, and some are missing; sequencing was by immunoSEQ multiplex PCR. This sample has 65,000 to 90,000 clones, with 92% found just once. With respect to this clone: The antigen is unknown.

The chain uses TRBV7-3 and TRBJ1-6, with TRBD1 matching over 9 bases. This sequence originates from a human donor who was the organ donor for an intestinal transplant. Here the sequenced sample was unstimulated CD8+ T cells sorted from spleen or lymph node cells, taken before transplant. This CDR3 is CASSFGTGNSPLHF. For the CDR3, the DNA is TGTGCCAGCAGTTTCGGGACAGGGAATTCACCCCTCCACTTT.